This T cell receptor beta chain appears in the sequencing data of a study of cytomegalovirus exposure and HLA in healthy donors. Some clones are missing from TCRdb's copy, which holds only in-frame ones; the method was immunoSEQ multiplex PCR. Of about 130,000 clones listed, roughly 86% are singletons. In germline, CDR1 is MNHEY, CDR2 SMNVEV (reference sequence). V was cut by 6 bases and J by 8 bases, with 13 bases left in between. This CDR3 is built from 13 residues. The TCR originated in a man aged 25 to 40 in good health and CMV-seronegative. The J gene is TRBJ1-4, the V gene TRBV27, with D hard to call. Sequencing was performed on PBMCs. The CDR3 loop reads CASSPGEEEKLFF. The CDR3 DNA reads TGTGCCAGCAGCCCCGGGGAAGAGGAAAAACTGTTTTTT.